The 2 T cell receptor beta chains reported below all come from one sample, sequenced in a study of vaccination effects on CD4 cells after COVID-19. Sequencing followed a ViraFEST assay step that expanded antigen-specific CD4+ T cells with viral peptide pools. The authors isolated CD4+ T cells after around 10 days of culture. The study found no prior SARS-CoV-2 infection in the vaccine recipients, who tested negative for nucleocapsid antibodies. These receptors' antigens are unknown. TCRdb keeps only in-frame clones here, not all; method: immunoSEQ multiplex PCR. The repertoire consists of about 27,000 clones, with around 70% occurring once and the leading ten covering about 10%. The starting material was CD4+ T cells from PBMCs cultured with SARS-CoV-2 spike peptides, obtained before COVID-19 vaccination. These receptors all come from a human donor who received a COVID-19 vaccine.

The chain combines TRBV9 with TRBJ2-5; TRBD2 aligns across 8 bases. CDR3 length: 14 amino acids. CDR1 is SGDLS, CDR2 YYNGEE, per germline. V shed 0 bases and J 2 bases; nucleotides not matched to a gene: 0. CDR3 protein: CASSVAGGQETQYF. The CDR3 coding sequence is TGTGCCAGCAGCGTAGCGGGGGGGCAAGAGACCCAGTACTTC.

The genes are TRBV19 and TRBJ2-1; D might be TRBD2 (6 bases). CDR1 and CDR2 from the germline V gene are LNHDA and SQIVND (reference sequence). Deletions cut 9 bases from V and 8 bases from J, with 14 bases between. The CDR3 totals 12 residues. In nucleotides, the CDR3 is TGTGCCAGCGTGGGCGGGGACTATGAGCAGTTCTTC. Translating it yields CASVGGDYEQFF.